Detailed here is one T cell receptor (beta chain). Unique molecular identifiers were incorporated into the prepared TCRbeta library. TCRdb itself ran the PCR reads through MiXCR, one entry per CDR3 protein. The table includes some 490,000 distinct CDR3 sequences, around 12% detected once. This sample was taken from a study of T-cell reconstitution after alpha-beta-depleted transplantation in children. Per the germline V gene, CDR1 is SGHDT and CDR2 is YYEEEE. The CDR3 length is 13 residues. The ends lost 4 bases at V and 7 bases at J; junction bases unmatched: 8. Sequencing was performed on PBMCs from the stem cell graft donor, taken from the stem cell graft. V gene TRBV5-6 combines with J gene TRBJ2-7; the match to TRBD1 covers 7 bases. The receptor was derived from a human donor who donated a stem cell graft to a child with combined immunodeficiency. For the CDR3, the DNA is TGTGCCAGCAGCAGGGACAGCTGGCGGGAGCAGTACTTC. It is translated as CASSRDSWREQYF.